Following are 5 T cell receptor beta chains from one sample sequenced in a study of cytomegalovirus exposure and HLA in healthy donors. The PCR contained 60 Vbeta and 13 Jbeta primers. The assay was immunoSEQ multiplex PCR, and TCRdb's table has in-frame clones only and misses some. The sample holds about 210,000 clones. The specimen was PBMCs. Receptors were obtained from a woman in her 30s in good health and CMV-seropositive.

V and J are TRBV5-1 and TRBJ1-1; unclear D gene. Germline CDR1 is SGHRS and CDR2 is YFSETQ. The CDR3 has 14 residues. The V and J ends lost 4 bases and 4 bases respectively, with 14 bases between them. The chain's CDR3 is CASSLSREFTEAFF. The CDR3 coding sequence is TGCGCCAGCAGCCTGAGTCGGGAATTCACTGAAGCTTTCTTT.

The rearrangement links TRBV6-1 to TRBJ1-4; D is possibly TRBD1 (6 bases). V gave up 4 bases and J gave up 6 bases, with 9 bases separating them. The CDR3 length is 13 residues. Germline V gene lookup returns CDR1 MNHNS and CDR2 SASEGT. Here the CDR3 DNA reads TGTGCCAGCAGTGTTACAGGGTATGAAAAACTGTTTTTT. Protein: CASSVTGYEKLFF.

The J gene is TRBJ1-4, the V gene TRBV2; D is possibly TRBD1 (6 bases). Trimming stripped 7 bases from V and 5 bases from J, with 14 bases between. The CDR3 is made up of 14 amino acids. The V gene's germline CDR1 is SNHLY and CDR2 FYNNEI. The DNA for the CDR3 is TGTGCCAGCACTATGCGGACAGAAAATGAAAAACTGTTTTTT. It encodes CASTMRTENEKLFF.

The CDR3 sequence is CASTFSRDSSYNEQFF. The CDR3 coding sequence is TGTGCCAGCACCTTTTCTCGGGACAGTTCCTACAATGAGCAGTTCTTC. The V gene is TRBV2, the J gene TRBJ2-1, with 7 positions matching TRBD1. Germline CDR1 and CDR2: SNHLY and FYNNEI. The CDR3 spans 16 residues. The J segment lost 1 base and the V segment lost 7 bases, leaving 10 bases of the junction unmatched.

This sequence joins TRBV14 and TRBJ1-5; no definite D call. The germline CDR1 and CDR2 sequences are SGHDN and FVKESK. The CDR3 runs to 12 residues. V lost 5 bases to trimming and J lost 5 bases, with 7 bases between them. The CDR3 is CASSFGDQPQHF. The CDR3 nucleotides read TGTGCCAGCAGCTTCGGGGATCAGCCCCAGCATTTT.